The text below deals with one T cell receptor (beta chain). Deletions cut 5 bases from V and 3 bases from J, with 14 bases between. Germline V lookup: CDR1 SGHRS, CDR2 YFSETQ. The CDR3 has 14 amino acids. Per the original data handling: Reference gene primers were amplified, and this amplification served to estimate nucleated cell counts. Assay used: immunoSEQ multiplex PCR; TCRdb lists only in-frame clones, some missing. V, J and clone size derive from that table, while D and trimming were established from the DNA sequence. The sample holds fewer than 200,000 clones, around nine tenths seen once. The sample comes from a study of blood T cell repertoires in COVID-19. In the study overall: Collection of acute and convalescent COVID-19 samples took place in the United States, Italy and Spain. PBMCs, B-cell-depleted T cells, or T cells provided the cDNA or gDNA that made up the material.

V and J are TRBV5-1 and TRBJ2-5; D uncertain. This receptor was obtained from a middle-aged man with active or convalescent COVID-19. The sample was peripheral blood. The CDR3 spells CASRYTGMEETQYF. CDR3 DNA: TGCGCCAGCAGATATACTGGTATGGAAGAGACCCAGTACTTC.